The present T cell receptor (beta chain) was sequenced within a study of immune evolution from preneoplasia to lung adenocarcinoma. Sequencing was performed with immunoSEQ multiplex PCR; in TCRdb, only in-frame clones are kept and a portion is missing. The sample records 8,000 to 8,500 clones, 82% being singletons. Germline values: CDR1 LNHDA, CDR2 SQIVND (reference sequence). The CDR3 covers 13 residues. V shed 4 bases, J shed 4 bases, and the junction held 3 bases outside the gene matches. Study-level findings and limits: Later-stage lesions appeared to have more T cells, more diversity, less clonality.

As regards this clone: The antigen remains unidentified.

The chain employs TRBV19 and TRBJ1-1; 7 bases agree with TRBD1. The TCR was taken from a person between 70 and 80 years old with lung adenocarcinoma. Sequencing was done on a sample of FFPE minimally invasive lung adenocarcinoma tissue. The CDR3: CASSRTGATEAFF. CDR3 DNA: TGTGCCAGTAGTAGAACAGGGGCCACTGAAGCTTTCTTT. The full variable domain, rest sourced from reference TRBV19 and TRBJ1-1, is DGGITQSPKYLFRKEGQNVTLSCEQNLNHDAMYWYRQDPGQGLRLIYYSQIVNDFQKGDIAEGYSVSREKKESFPLTVTSAQKNPTAFYLCASSRTGATEAFFGQGTRLTVV.